Following are 3 T cell receptor beta chains from one sample sequenced in a study of blood T cells in healthy people across ages. PCR was performed a second time for about 7 to 12 cycles using a sample-barcoded 5' primer and a J-beta primer mix. One entry per CDR3 protein results from TCRdb running MiXCR on the 5' RACE reads. The top ten hold approximately 3.7% of the sample, which has about 800,000 distinct CDR3 sequences, roughly 25% seen once. The sample also formed part of further work on T cells of mothers and their children.

Input material: blood. These receptors originate from a boy between 10 and 17 years old in good health.

This clonotype appeared a few times. The chain links TRBV5-1 to TRBJ2-5; 12 nucleotides line up with TRBD1. Gene TRBJ2-1 matches the end of the DNA better, so the J call may be wrong. The CDR3 extends over 17 amino acids. CDR1 and CDR2 from the germline V gene are SGHRS and YFSETQ. CDR3: CASSLGPGTGGLDEQFF. The CDR3 nucleotides are TGCGCCAGCAGCTTGGGACCGGGGACAGGGGGCTTGGATGAGCAGTTCTTC.

This clonotype was found once. This chain connects TRBV6-5 to TRBJ2-5; 8 bases line up with TRBD2. The tail of the sequence fits TRBJ2-7 better, so the J call may be wrong. CDR1 and CDR2 from the germline V gene are MNHEY and SVGAGI. The CDR3 runs 16 residues. The CDR3 DNA reads TGTGCCAGCAGTTACTCCGGACTAGCCCCTCCCTACGAGCAGTACTTC. Protein: CASSYSGLAPPYEQYF.

A remark on this clonotype: A read error is possible here, since a much larger clone lies one base away. This chain connects TRBV12-3 or TRBV12-4 to TRBJ1-5; D not certain. This CDR3 is built from 12 residues. The CDR3 region has the DNA TGTGCCAGCAGTTCGGGTAATCAGCCCCGGCATTTT. Protein sequence: CASSSGNQPRHF.